A single sample is the source of the 21 T cell receptor beta chains below, sequenced in a study of regulatory T cells in long-lasting Graves disease. The TCR beta library used iRepertoire HTBI primers with Arm-PCR amplification of CDR3. TCRdb processed the multiplex PCR reads anew with MiXCR; each CDR3 protein has one entry. The sample holds hundreds of thousands of distinct CDR3 sequences; roughly 13% are singletons and the top ten take over 7.5%. Time point specified: newly diagnosed GD, antithyroid drugs for less than 3 months. With RNA extracted from PBMCs as input, the TCR library was made. These data also formed part of another study, on T cells in Graves' hyperthyroidism and ophthalmopathy.

The specimen was peripheral blood mononuclear cells (PBMCs), collected at new diagnosis, from a patient treated with antithyroid drugs. The source is a man aged 25-40 years with Graves disease.

This clonotype was seen ten or more times. The chain employs TRBV27 and TRBJ2-5; 7 nucleotides match TRBD2. CDR3 length: 13 amino acids. The trim removed 7 bases at V and 5 bases at J, leaving 7 bases unmatched. The germline V gene encodes CDR1 MNHEY and CDR2 SMNVEV (reference sequence). The CDR3 is CASTSGPGETQYF. DNA of the CDR3: TGTGCCAGCACTAGCGGCCCTGGGGAGACCCAGTACTTC.

The chain joins TRBV4-1 to TRBJ2-5; 12 bases line up with TRBD2. CDR1 is MGHRA and CDR2 is YSYEKL in the germline V gene. The ends lost 3 bases at V and 4 bases at J; junction bases unmatched: 6. This CDR3 spans 16 amino acids. CDR3: CASSHLLAGGRETQYF. The CDR3, as DNA: TGCGCCAGCAGCCACCTTCTAGCGGGAGGGAGAGAGACCCAGTACTTC.

There are many counts of this clonotype. The chain recombines TRBV7-9 with TRBJ1-5, with D perhaps TRBD1 (5 bases). This CDR3 has 14 residues. The V end lost 0 bases, the J end lost 7 bases, and 10 bases lay between the germline ends. Germline assignment: CDR1 SEHNR and CDR2 FQNEAQ (reference sequence). CDR3 bases: TGTGCCAGCAGCTTAGCAGGGGCATACCAGCCCCAGCATTTT. It is translated as CASSLAGAYQPQHF.

Note on this clonotype: This may stem from a read error, because a much larger clone lies one nucleotide away. The chain carries TRBV5-6 and TRBJ2-7; 8 bases are shared with TRBD2. In germline, CDR1 is SGHDT, CDR2 YYEEEE. After removal of 2 bases from V and 4 bases from J, the junction contained 11 bases not matched to a gene. CDR3 length equals 16 residues. CDR3 amino acids: CASSFSSGMAKYEQYF. The CDR3 coding sequence is TGTGCCAGCAGCTTCAGTAGCGGGATGGCCAAGTACGAGCAGTACTTC.

This clonotype was observed many times. The chain combines TRBV30 with TRBJ1-5; D not resolved. The CDR3 consists of 13 residues. The V gene lost 1 base and the J gene lost 3 bases, with 7 bases spanning the gap. Germline lookup yields CDR1 GTSNPN and CDR2 SVGIG (reference sequence). The CDR3 region is CAWSGQLNQPQHF. The DNA for the CDR3 is TGTGCCTGGAGTGGCCAACTCAATCAGCCCCAGCATTTT. The whole variable domain, filled in from reference TRBV30 and TRBJ1-5, reads SQTIHQWPATLVQPVGSPLSLECTVEGTSNPNLYWYRQAAGRGLQLLFYSVGIGQISSEVPQNLSASRPQDRQFILSSKKLLLSDSGFYLCAWSGQLNQPQHFGDGTRLSIL.

Ten or more counts support this clonotype. The chain recombines TRBV2 with TRBJ2-5, with TRBD2 as a possible D gene (6 bases). The CDR3 runs to 14 residues. Trimming removed 4 bases at V and 3 bases at J, with 12 bases between. Germline CDR1 SNHLY, CDR2 FYNNEI. The CDR3 DNA follows: TGTGCCAGCAGTGGGGACGGGAGAAAAGAGACCCAGTACTTC. The encoded protein is CASSGDGRKETQYF.

This clonotype has more than one count but fewer than ten. The CDR3 DNA sequence: TGTGCCAGCAGTTTAATGAGCGGGGAGCTGTTTTTT. Translation gives CASSLMSGELFF. The chain uses TRBV12-3 or TRBV12-4 and TRBJ2-2; D is unclear. The V gene lost 2 bases and the J gene lost 7 bases, with 5 bases spanning the gap. CDR3 length: 12 amino acids.

This clonotype was seen a few times. This rearrangement joins TRBV4-2 to TRBJ2-5; 10 positions agree with TRBD2. Germline V gene data show CDR1 as LGHNA and CDR2 as YNFKEQ. The ends lost 1 base at V and 2 bases at J; junction bases unmatched: 4. This CDR3 contains 16 residues. The DNA for the CDR3 is TGTGCCAGCAGCCAAGTACTAGCGGGGCTACAAGAGACCCAGTACTTC. Translating gives CASSQVLAGLQETQYF.

This clonotype was recorded at least ten times. This sequence joins TRBV2 and TRBJ1-5, with unresolved D. Trimming pared 3 bases from V and 14 bases from J, leaving 11 bases between. CDR1 is SNHLY, CDR2 FYNNEI, per germline. There are 11 residues in the CDR3. The DNA of the CDR3 is TGTGCCAGCAGTGATGTCCGGGTAAAGCATTTT. This translates into CASSDVRVKHF.

This chain links TRBV30 with TRBJ2-1; TRBD2 is a possible D gene (6 bases). Trimming pared 4 bases from V and 2 bases from J, leaving 15 bases between. Germline CDR1 is GTSNPN and CDR2 is SVGIG (reference sequence). CDR3 length: 15 amino acids. In nucleotides, the CDR3 is TGTGCCTGGATGGGCGGGGCGGTAACCTACAATGAGCAGTTCTTC. Its translation is CAWMGGAVTYNEQFF.

The chain uses TRBV5-5 and TRBJ2-5; 12 bases are a match to TRBD2. V lost 5 bases, J lost 2 bases, and 4 bases stayed unmatched. This CDR3 region has 15 residues. Germline V lookup: CDR1 SGHKS, CDR2 YYEKEE (reference sequence). The CDR3 DNA reads as TGTGCCAGCAGTCGACTAGCGGGGGAACAAGAGACCCAGTACTTC. As protein: CASSRLAGEQETQYF.

This clonotype was picked up many times. This chain joins TRBV20-1 and TRBJ2-5; tentative D call: TRBD1 (5 bases). The length of the CDR3 is 13 residues. Germline CDR1 reads DFQATT; CDR2 reads SNEGSKA (reference sequence). Trimming took 2 bases from V and 3 from J, leaving 10 bases between them. The DNA of the CDR3 is TGCAGTGCTAGATGGGGCCTTAAAGAGACCCAGTACTTC. Amino acids: CSARWGLKETQYF.

This clonotype was seen a handful of times. The chain recombines TRBV7-9 with TRBJ1-2; 10 positions match TRBD1. The germline gives CDR1 SEHNR, CDR2 FQNEAQ (reference sequence). The CDR3 consists of 16 residues. V lost 5 bases, J lost 5 bases, and 11 bases stayed unmatched. Here the CDR3 reads CASSPSPTGGVYGYTF. CDR3 in DNA: TGTGCCAGCAGCCCTAGCCCGACAGGGGGCGTTTATGGCTACACCTTC.

In this sample, this clonotype turned up many times. V gene TRBV29-1 combines with J gene TRBJ2-1, with unresolved D. The germline gives CDR1 SQVTM, CDR2 ANQGSEA. Trimming pared 1 base from V and 0 bases from J, leaving 7 bases between. This CDR3 comprises 14 residues. The CDR3 protein is CSVEGLSSYNEQFF. The DNA of the CDR3 is TGCAGCGTTGAAGGTCTCAGCTCCTACAATGAGCAGTTCTTC.

The chain couples TRBV5-1 to TRBJ1-6; 8 bases are a match to TRBD1. The CDR3 length is 15 residues. V lost 3 bases and J lost 10; bases outside the gene matches: 9. Germline V gene sequence: CDR1 SGHRS, CDR2 YFSETQ. This CDR3 reads CASSSSLGQASPLHF. The CDR3, as DNA: TGCGCCAGCAGCTCGTCGCTGGGACAGGCGTCACCCCTCCACTTT.

At least ten counts were recorded for this clonotype. This chain joins TRBV12-3 or TRBV12-4 and TRBJ2-3; possibly TRBD2 for D (7 bases). The CDR3 runs to 15 residues. The V end lost 7 bases, the J end lost 0 bases, and 14 bases lay between the germline ends. CDR3 sequence: CASIPPGGSTDTQYF. DNA for the CDR3: TGTGCCAGCATCCCCCCGGGGGGCAGCACAGATACGCAGTATTTT.

This sequence joins TRBV20-1 and TRBJ2-7; D is perhaps TRBD2 (5 bases). This CDR3 has 13 residues. Per germline, CDR1 DFQATT and CDR2 SNEGSKA (reference sequence). The CDR3: CPSPGVGCDEQYF. DNA of the CDR3: TGCCCTTCCCCCGGGGTCGGCTGCGACGAGCAGTACTTC.

In this sample, this clonotype turned up many times. The chain recombines TRBV24-1 with TRBJ2-1, with 12 nucleotides matching TRBD2. V lost 3 bases, J lost 5 bases, and 7 bases stayed unmatched. Germline CDR1 is KGHDR and CDR2 is SFDVKD. The CDR3 sequence is 17 residues long. CDR3 in amino acids: CATSDPRLAGVHNEQFF. The CDR3 DNA is TGTGCCACCAGTGATCCGAGACTAGCGGGAGTTCACAATGAGCAGTTCTTC.

This clonotype was observed at least ten times. This chain links TRBV30 with TRBJ1-5; TRBD1 is a possible D gene (5 bases). This CDR3 contains 12 residues. V gave up 7 bases and J gave up 7 bases, with 14 bases separating them. Per germline, CDR1 GTSNPN and CDR2 SVGIG (reference sequence). This CDR3 reads CASGRGTQPQHF. Here the CDR3 DNA reads TGTGCCTCCGGTCGGGGGACCCAGCCCCAGCATTTT.

This clonotype was counted at least ten times. Its ends do not fully match the called genes, so a read error is possible. The rearrangement uses TRBV12-3 or TRBV12-4 and TRBJ2-3; 11 bases map to TRBD2. This CDR3 has 17 residues. This chain's CDR3 is CAGSSGTSGPLGDTQYF. DNA of the CDR3: TGTGCCGGCAGTTCCGGGACTAGCGGCCCGTTGGGAGATACGCAGTATTTT.

This clonotype has at least ten counts. The chain combines TRBV20-1 with TRBJ1-6; D gene unclear. Germline values: CDR1 DFQATT, CDR2 SNEGSKA (reference sequence). Trimming left V 3 bases short and J 0 bases short, with 6 bases between. This CDR3 contains 14 residues. CDR3 amino acids: CSASEGSYNSPLHF. In DNA, the CDR3 is TGCAGTGCTAGTGAGGGCTCCTATAATTCACCCCTCCACTTT.